This entry lists 25 T cell receptor beta chains sequenced from one sample in a study of T-cell memory formation after mild COVID-19. TCRdb redid the calling of the 5' RACE reads with MiXCR, one entry per CDR3 protein. Counted here are approximately 490,000 distinct CDR3 sequences, roughly 22% occurring once; the ten biggest clones make up about an eighth. Sample: PBMCs or a T cell subset sorted from them (not recorded which). The receptors come from an adult woman who had mild COVID-19 (a few samples of this study predate the infection). Cell type and time point are not known.

This chain joins TRBV4-3 and TRBJ2-1; TRBD1 agrees at 8 bases. Germline V gives CDR1 LGHNA, CDR2 YSLEER. V was clipped by 2 bases and J by 4 bases; unmatched bases: 7. CDR3 length: 16 amino acids. The CDR3 is CASSQLTGTGYNEQFF. As DNA, the CDR3 is TGCGCCAGCAGCCAATTGACCGGGACAGGATACAATGAGCAGTTCTTC.

The V and J genes are TRBV7-8 and TRBJ2-1; 10 nucleotides agree with TRBD2. The CDR3 extends over 14 amino acids. CDR1 is SGHVS and CDR2 is FQNEAQ in the germline V gene. V gave up 5 bases and J gave up 10 bases; unmatched junction bases: 8. CDR3 in amino acids: CASSPGTSALEQFF. The DNA of the CDR3 is TGTGCCAGCAGCCCCGGGACTAGCGCCCTGGAGCAGTTCTTC.

J is TRBJ2-1 and V is TRBV5-1; TRBD2 agrees at 7 bases. V was pared by 2 bases and J by 5 bases, with 7 bases of the junction left unmatched. CDR1 SGHRS and CDR2 YFSETQ come from the germline V gene. The CDR3 spans 15 residues. CDR3 bases: TGCGCCAGCAGCTTCAACAGCGGGACTAACAATGAGCAGTTCTTC. Protein: CASSFNSGTNNEQFF.

This clonotype was seen once. CDR3 in amino acids: CASSLARLAGGQNIQYF. CDR3 bases: TGTGCCAGCAGCTTAGCGAGGCTAGCGGGGGGGCAAAACATTCAGTACTTC. This chain joins TRBV7-2 and TRBJ2-4; 12 nucleotides match TRBD2. The CDR3 consists of 17 residues. J gave up 5 bases and V 0 bases, and 5 bases lay outside the gene matches. In germline, CDR1 is SGHTA, CDR2 FQGNSA.

The chain employs TRBV9 and TRBJ2-5; 8 bases fit TRBD2. The V gene's germline CDR1 is SGDLS and CDR2 YYNGEE. CDR3 length equals 18 residues. J lost 4 bases, V lost 1 base, and 15 bases had no gene match. CDR3 DNA: TGTGCCAGCAGCGTAAGGGCGGGGGGCTTGGATTGGAGAGAGACCCAGTACTTC. Translating gives CASSVRAGGLDWRETQYF.

This clonotype turned up a few times. The J gene is TRBJ2-1, the V gene TRBV19; D remains unclear. This CDR3 is built from 14 residues. Trimming stripped 3 bases from V and 7 bases from J, with 13 bases between. The germline V gene has CDR1 LNHDA and CDR2 SQIVND (reference sequence). The CDR3 region is CASSIWDRDNEQFF. CDR3 nucleotides: TGTGCCAGTAGTATTTGGGATCGTGATAATGAGCAGTTCTTC.

V is TRBV7-6 and J is TRBJ1-2, with TRBD1 as a possible D gene (6 bases). With 5 bases removed from V and 0 bases from J, the gap between germline ends came to 25 bases. The CDR3 contains 19 residues. CDR1 is SGHVS, CDR2 FNYEAQ, per germline. Written as DNA, the CDR3 is TGTGCCAGCAGCCGGCGGGGTAGGCAGGGGATGACCCCTAACTATGGCTACACCTTC. Translating it yields CASSRRGRQGMTPNYGYTF.

This clonotype occurred a few times. The rearrangement uses TRBV15 and TRBJ2-1, with 8 nucleotides matching TRBD2. In germline, CDR1 is LNHNV, CDR2 YYDKDF (reference sequence). This CDR3 is built from 16 residues. The ends lost 0 bases at V and 1 base at J; junction bases unmatched: 2. DNA of the CDR3: TGTGCCACCAGCAGAGATCGGGGGGGGTCCTACAATGAGCAGTTCTTC. It specifies CATSRDRGGSYNEQFF.

This clonotype was seen only a few times. The chain links TRBV5-4 to TRBJ2-4; D tentatively reads TRBD1 or TRBD2 (5 bases each). The CDR3 loop spans 14 amino acids. Germline CDR1 SGHNT, CDR2 YYREEE (reference sequence). V was cut by 1 base and J by 6 bases, with 11 bases left in between. The CDR3 DNA is TGTGCCAGCAGCTTGAACGGGGCCCTAAACATTCAGTACTTC. Protein product: CASSLNGALNIQYF. The full variable domain, completed using reference TRBV5-4 and TRBJ2-4, is ETGVTQSPTHLIKTRGQQVTLRCSSQSGHNTVSWYQQALGQGPQFIFQYYREEENGRGNFPPRFSGLQFPNYSSELNVNALELDDSALYLCASSLNGALNIQYFGAGTRLSVL.

The gene calls are TRBV9 and TRBJ1-2; D remains ambiguous. CDR1 and CDR2 (germline): SGDLS, YYNGEE. Trimming cost V 2 bases and J 4 bases, with 12 bases left between them. The CDR3 sequence is 14 residues long. DNA for the CDR3: TGTGCCAGCAGCGTTAACGGGGTTGGCTATGGCTACACCTTC. Its translation: CASSVNGVGYGYTF.

This sequence joins TRBV7-2 and TRBJ2-3; 8 bases are shared with TRBD2. Germline values: CDR1 SGHTA, CDR2 FQGNSA. This CDR3 is 16 amino acids long. V shed 5 bases and J 2 bases; nucleotides not matched to a gene: 9. The CDR3 nucleotides are TGTGCCAGCAGCCTAGAAGCGGGGGCCCTCACAGATACGCAGTATTTT. It codes for CASSLEAGALTDTQYF. The full variable domain, rest sourced from reference TRBV7-2 and TRBJ2-3, is GAGVSQSPSNKVTEKGKDVELRCDPISGHTALYWYRQSLGQGLEFLIYFQGNSAPDKSGLPSDRFSAERTGGSVSTLTIQRTQQEDSAVYLCASSLEAGALTDTQYFGPGTRLTVL.

The chain recombines TRBV5-5 with TRBJ1-1; no clear D gene. The germline gives CDR1 SGHKS, CDR2 YYEKEE (reference sequence). CDR3 length: 15 residues. V gave up 1 base and J gave up 5 bases, with 15 bases separating them. The chain's CDR3 is CASSLIPGMGTEAFF. The CDR3 coding sequence is TGTGCCAGCAGCTTGATTCCAGGAATGGGTACTGAAGCTTTCTTT.

This clonotype showed up just a few times. The chain has TRBV12-3 or TRBV12-4 and TRBJ2-7, with TRBD1 as a possible D gene (5 bases). The CDR3 consists of 15 residues. Trimming took 6 bases from V and 1 from J, leaving 16 bases between them. The CDR3 loop reads CASSLQDTGSYEQYF. DNA of the CDR3: TGTGCCAGCAGCCTACAGGACACCGGGTCCTACGAGCAGTACTTC.

Remarks on this clonotype: A much more abundant neighbour one base away suggests this may be a read error. CDR3 residues: CASSYGEGYEQYF. In nucleotides, the CDR3 is TGTGCCAGCAGTTATGGAGAAGGCTACGAGCAGTACTTC. This chain links TRBV6-6 with TRBJ2-7, with D uncertain. CDR1 is MNHNY, CDR2 SVGAGI, per germline (reference sequence). Trimming removed 3 bases at V and 3 bases at J, with 9 bases between. The CDR3 sequence is 13 residues long.

The J gene is TRBJ2-5, the V gene TRBV20-1; weak D call: TRBD2 (7 bases). This CDR3 is 14 amino acids long. Trimming removed 0 bases at V and 4 bases at J, with 12 bases between. Per the germline V gene, CDR1 is DFQATT and CDR2 is SNEGSKA (reference sequence). The CDR3 here is CSAREGGGGETQYF. The DNA of the CDR3 is TGCAGTGCTAGAGAGGGGGGCGGGGGAGAGACCCAGTACTTC.

Here the CDR3 reads CASSFDLSYNEQFF. CDR3 sequence (DNA): TGCGCCAGCAGCTTCGACCTAAGCTACAATGAGCAGTTCTTC. V gene TRBV5-1 combines with J gene TRBJ2-1; no clear D. This CDR3 is built from 14 residues. Trimming removed 2 bases at V and 3 bases at J, with 9 bases between. Germline V gene sequence: CDR1 SGHRS, CDR2 YFSETQ. The whole variable domain, remainder taken from reference TRBV5-1 and TRBJ2-1, is KAGVTQTPRYLIKTRGQQVTLSCSPISGHRSVSWYQQTPGQGLQFLFEYFSETQRNKGNFPGRFSGRQFSNSRSEMNVSTLELGDSALYLCASSFDLSYNEQFFGPGTRLTVL.

The sample holds a few counts of this clonotype. V is TRBV19 and J is TRBJ2-1; TRBD2 aligns across 8 bases. The J segment lost 1 base and the V segment lost 1 base, leaving 6 bases of the junction unmatched. The germline CDR1 and CDR2 sequences are LNHDA and SQIVND (reference sequence). The CDR3 has 17 amino acids. CDR3 in DNA: TGTGCCAGTAGTATAGTTCCTAGCGGGCGTTCCTACAATGAGCAGTTCTTC. Its translation: CASSIVPSGRSYNEQFF. Full variable domain (missing parts from reference TRBV19 and TRBJ2-1): DGGITQSPKYLFRKEGQNVTLSCEQNLNHDAMYWYRQDPGQGLRLIYYSQIVNDFQKGDIAEGYSVSREKKESFPLTVTSAQKNPTAFYLCASSIVPSGRSYNEQFFGPGTRLTVL.

This sequence joins TRBV10-3 and TRBJ2-7; TRBD2 agrees at 9 bases. This CDR3 has 16 amino acids. The germline gives CDR1 ENHRY, CDR2 SYGVKD. V dropped 0 bases and J dropped 5; count of bases not matched to a gene: 8. CDR3 amino acids: CAISESGGRASNEQYF. CDR3 in DNA: TGTGCCATCAGTGAGTCCGGCGGGAGGGCCTCGAACGAGCAGTACTTC.

This chain connects TRBV7-9 to TRBJ2-1, with TRBD2 matching over 7 bases. J gave up 4 bases and V 5 bases, and 17 bases lay outside the gene matches. The CDR3 runs to 18 residues. Germline CDR1 SEHNR, CDR2 FQNEAQ (reference sequence). The CDR3 sequence: CASSPRVEGGPNYNEQFF. The DNA for the CDR3 is TGTGCCAGCAGCCCCCGGGTGGAGGGAGGGCCAAATTACAATGAGCAGTTCTTC.

The V gene is TRBV30, the J gene TRBJ2-5; TRBD1 agrees at 9 bases. J lost 4 bases, V lost 1 base, and 7 bases had no gene match. The CDR3 has 15 amino acids. Germline V CDR1 and CDR2: GTSNPN, SVGIG (reference sequence). In nucleotides, the CDR3 is TGTGCCTGGAGTGACGGGGACAGGGATAGAGAGACCCAGTACTTC. This translates into CAWSDGDRDRETQYF.

V and J are TRBV6-2 or TRBV6-3 and TRBJ2-5; no reliable D call. CDR1 is MNHEY, CDR2 SVGEGT, per germline. The V and J ends lost 7 bases and 2 bases respectively, with 8 bases between them. The CDR3 length is 12 residues. The CDR3 region is CASMKPQETQYF. The CDR3 bases are TGTGCCAGCATGAAACCACAAGAGACCCAGTACTTC.

The table lists this clonotype with a few counts. J is TRBJ2-7 and V is TRBV21-1; TRBD2 is taken as the D call from the table, unchecked against the DNA. TRBV21-1 is listed as a pseudogene. The CDR3 is 11 residues long. CDR3 DNA: TGTGCCGGGGGAATGGCGGGCGAGCAGTACTTC. It yields the protein CAGGMAGEQYF.

There are a few counts of this clonotype. The chain recombines TRBV6-5 with TRBJ2-1, with D perhaps matching TRBD2 (5 bases). Per germline, CDR1 MNHEY and CDR2 SVGAGI. The CDR3 runs 16 residues. V lost 7 bases, J lost 4 bases, and 20 bases lay in between. CDR3 in amino acids: CASTTSPRVGYNEQFF. In nucleotides, the CDR3 is TGTGCCAGCACCACCTCACCGCGGGTTGGGTACAATGAGCAGTTCTTC.

This chain uses TRBV6-6 with TRBJ1-6, with a tentative D call TRBD1 (6 bases). Trimming took 4 bases from V and 8 from J, leaving 15 bases between them. The length of the CDR3 is 15 residues. CDR1 MNHNY and CDR2 SVGAGI come from the germline V gene (reference sequence). CDR3 coding DNA: TGTGCCAGCAGTTCGGGTGGCAGGGGAGATTCACCCCTCCACTTT. This codes for CASSSGGRGDSPLHF.

The J gene is TRBJ2-7, the V gene TRBV20-1; no clear D gene. The CDR3 has 12 amino acids. The ends were cut back, 2 bases at V and 5 bases at J, with 10 bases in the middle. The germline V gene encodes CDR1 DFQATT and CDR2 SNEGSKA (reference sequence). CDR3 coding DNA: TGCAGTGCTAGATCGACAAAGGACGAGCAGTACTTC. This encodes CSARSTKDEQYF.